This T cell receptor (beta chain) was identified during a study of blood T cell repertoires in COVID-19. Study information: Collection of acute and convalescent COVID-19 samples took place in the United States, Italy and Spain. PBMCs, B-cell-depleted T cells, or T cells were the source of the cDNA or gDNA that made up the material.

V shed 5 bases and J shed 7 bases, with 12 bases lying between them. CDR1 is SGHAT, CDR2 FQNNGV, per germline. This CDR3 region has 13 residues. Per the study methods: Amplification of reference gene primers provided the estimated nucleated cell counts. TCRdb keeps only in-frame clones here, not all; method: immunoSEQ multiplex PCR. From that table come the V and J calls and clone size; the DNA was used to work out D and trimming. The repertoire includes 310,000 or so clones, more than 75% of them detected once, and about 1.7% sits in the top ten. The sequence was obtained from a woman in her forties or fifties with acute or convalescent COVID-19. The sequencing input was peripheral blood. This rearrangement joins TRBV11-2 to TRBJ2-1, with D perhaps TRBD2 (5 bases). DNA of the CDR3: TGTGCCAGCAGCCCCCCTGGCGGGAATGAGCAGTTCTTC. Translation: CASSPPGGNEQFF.